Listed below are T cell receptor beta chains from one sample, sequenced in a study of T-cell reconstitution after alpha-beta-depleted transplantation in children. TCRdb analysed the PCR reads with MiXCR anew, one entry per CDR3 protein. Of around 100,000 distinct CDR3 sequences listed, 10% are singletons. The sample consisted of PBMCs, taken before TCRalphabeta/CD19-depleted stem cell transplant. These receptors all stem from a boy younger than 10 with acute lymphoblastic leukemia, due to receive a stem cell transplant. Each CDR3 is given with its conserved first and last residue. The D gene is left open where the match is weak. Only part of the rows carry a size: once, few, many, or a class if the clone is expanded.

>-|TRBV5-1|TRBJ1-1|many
TGCGCCAGCAGCTTGGCCGGGACACCGAACACTGAAGCTTTCTTT
CASSLAGTPNTEAFF
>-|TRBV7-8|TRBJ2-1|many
TGTGCCAGCAGCCCAAGATGGGGTTTATTTGAGCAGTTCTTC
CASSPRWGLFEQFF
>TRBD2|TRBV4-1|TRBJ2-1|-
TGCTCCAGCATCGCTAATCCGGGACTAGCGGGAGGTACAAATGAGCAGTTCTTC
CSSIANPGLAGGTNEQFF
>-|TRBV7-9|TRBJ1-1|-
TGTGCCAGCAGCTCAAGCACGACAGGAAACACTGAAGCTTTCTTT
CASSSSTTGNTEAFF
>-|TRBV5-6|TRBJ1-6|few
TGTGCCAGCAGCTTGGAGGCAGCTAGGTCACCCCTCCACTTT
CASSLEAARSPLHF
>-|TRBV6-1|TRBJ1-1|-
TGTGCCAGCAAAGCAGCTGAAGCTTTCTTT
CASKAAEAFF
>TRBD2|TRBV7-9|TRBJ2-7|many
TGTGCCAGCAGCTTAGACGGGACTAGCGGTCACGAGCAGTACTTC
CASSLDGTSGHEQYF
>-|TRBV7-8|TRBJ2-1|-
TGTGCCAGCAGCTTAGAGCGGCTAGCTGTCTACAATGAGCAGTTCTTC
CASSLERLAVYNEQFF
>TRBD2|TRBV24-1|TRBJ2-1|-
TGTGCCACCAGTACCCTCGGGAGGGCGGATGAGCAGTTCTTC
CATSTLGRADEQFF
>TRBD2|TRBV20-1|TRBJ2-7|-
TGCAGTGCTAGTCCCAGCGGGAGGGCCTTGTTTGAGCAGTACTTC
CSASPSGRALFEQYF
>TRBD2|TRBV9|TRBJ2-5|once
TGTGCCAGCAGCGTAGAGCCAGCGGGAAACCAAGAGACCCAGTACTTC
CASSVEPAGNQETQYF
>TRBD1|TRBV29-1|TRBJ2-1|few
TGCAGCGGTATGTTACAGGGGTCTGAGCAGTTCTTC
CSGMLQGSEQFF
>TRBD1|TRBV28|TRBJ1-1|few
TGTGCCAGCAGTTACAGGGGAAGGAAGACTGAAGCTTTCTTT
CASSYRGRKTEAFF
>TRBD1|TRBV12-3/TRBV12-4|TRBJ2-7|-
TGTGCCAGCAGTTTCCCGGGACAGGGGGCGAATTACCCCTACGAGCAGTACTTC
CASSFPGQGANYPYEQYF
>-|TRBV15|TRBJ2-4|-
TGTGCCACCAGCCAACAGGGCGTCAAAAACATTCAGTACTTC
CATSQQGVKNIQYF
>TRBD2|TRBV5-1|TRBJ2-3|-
TGCGCCAGCAGCTTACGCCTAGCGGGAGGGTATACAGATACGCAGTATTTT
CASSLRLAGGYTDTQYF
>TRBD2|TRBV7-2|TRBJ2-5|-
TGTGCCAGCAGCTTAGGGCCAGCGGGAGGGCCGTTGAAAGAGACCCAGTACTTC
CASSLGPAGGPLKETQYF
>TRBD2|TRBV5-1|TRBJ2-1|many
TGCGCCAGCAGCTTGGGTACTAGCGGGAGGGCCAACAATGAGCAGTTCTTC
CASSLGTSGRANNEQFF
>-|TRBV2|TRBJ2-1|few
TGTGCCAGCAGGGCGGGACCCAACAATGAGCAGTTCTTC
CASRAGPNNEQFF
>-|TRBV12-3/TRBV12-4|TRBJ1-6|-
TGTGCCAGCAGGTACAGGGATGCCTATAATTCACCCCTCCACTTT
CASRYRDAYNSPLHF
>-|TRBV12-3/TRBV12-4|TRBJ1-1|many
TGTGCCAGCAGTTCTCCCCTGGGACGGGCGAACACTGAAGCTTTCTTT
CASSSPLGRANTEAFF
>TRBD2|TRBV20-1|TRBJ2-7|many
TGCAGTGCTAACCCCGGGACTAGCGGGCCCTACGAGCAGTACTTC
CSANPGTSGPYEQYF
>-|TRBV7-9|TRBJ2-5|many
TGTGCCAGCAGCTTAGGCGGGGGCTGGGAGACCCAGTACTTC
CASSLGGGWETQYF
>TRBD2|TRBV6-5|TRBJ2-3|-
TGTGCCAGCAAGATTAGCGGGAGGGCCAGGGGCACAGATACGCAGTATTTT
CASKISGRARGTDTQYF
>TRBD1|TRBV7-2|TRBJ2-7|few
TGTGCCAGCAGCTTCGCGTTCAAGGGGGCGTTCGAGCAGTACTTC
CASSFAFKGAFEQYF
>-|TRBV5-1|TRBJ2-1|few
TGCGCCAGCAGCTTAACGGAATCGTCCTACAATGAGCAGTTCTTC
CASSLTESSYNEQFF
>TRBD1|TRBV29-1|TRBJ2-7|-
TGCAGCGTTATCATACAGGGGAGTTACGAGCAGTACTTC
CSVIIQGSYEQYF
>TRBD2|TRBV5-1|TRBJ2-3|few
TGCGCCAGCAGATTAGGACTAGCGGGAGTATCAGATACGCAGTATTTT
CASRLGLAGVSDTQYF
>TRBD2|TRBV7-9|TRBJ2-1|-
TGTGCCAGCAGCTCCACATCCGGGACTAGCGGGACAGCGAGCTCCTACAATGAGCAGTTCTTC
CASSSTSGTSGTASSYNEQFF
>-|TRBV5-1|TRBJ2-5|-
TGCGCCAGCAGCCTAACTAGCCCCCAAGAGACCCAGTACTTC
CASSLTSPQETQYF
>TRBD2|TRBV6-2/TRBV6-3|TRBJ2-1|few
TGTGCCAGCAGTTACCCTTTAGCGGGAGGACCGGCAATCCCCTACAATGAGCAGTTCTTC
CASSYPLAGGPAIPYNEQFF
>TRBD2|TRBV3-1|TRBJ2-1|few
TGTGCCAGCAGTCCCCATGGACTAGCCCAAAGCTCCTACAATGAGCAGTTCTTC
CASSPHGLAQSSYNEQFF